The rows below give T cell receptor beta chains drawn from one sample of a study of T cell responses to AZD1222 COVID-19 vaccine. Sequencing was performed with immunoSEQ multiplex PCR; in TCRdb, only in-frame clones are kept and a portion is missing. Seen here are approximately 140,000 clones, around 94% observed once, and the top ten hold about 1.3%. The sample consisted of peripheral blood, taken on day 0 of AZD1222 vaccination. Receptors were obtained from an adult in good health. Each CDR3 is given with its conserved first and last residue. Rows may omit the clone size; those that give it use once, few, many or a size class.

j_call | v_call | clone_size | cdr3_aa
TRBJ2-3 | TRBV19 | . | CASSIGWGLPDTQYF
TRBJ1-3 | TRBV3-1/TRBV3-2 | . | CASSPGTGRGNTIYF
TRBJ1-6 | TRBV2 | few | CASSEEWQGRSPLHF
TRBJ1-3 | TRBV9 | . | CASSVAGKDTIYF
TRBJ2-3 | TRBV19 | . | CASRTGGTDTQYF
TRBJ1-2 | TRBV6-1 | . | CASSESGIGYGYTF
TRBJ2-4 | TRBV2 | . | CASSEFRAGARNIQYF
TRBJ1-5 | TRBV7-9 | once | CASRQGTGQPQHF
TRBJ1-1 | TRBV7-2 | . | CASSLGPAGQAFF
TRBJ2-1 | TRBV2 | . | CASSGTVSSYNEQFF
TRBJ2-1 | TRBV5-5 | . | CASSASHSGSSYNEQFF
TRBJ2-5 | TRBV4-2 | . | CASSPPSGQETQYF